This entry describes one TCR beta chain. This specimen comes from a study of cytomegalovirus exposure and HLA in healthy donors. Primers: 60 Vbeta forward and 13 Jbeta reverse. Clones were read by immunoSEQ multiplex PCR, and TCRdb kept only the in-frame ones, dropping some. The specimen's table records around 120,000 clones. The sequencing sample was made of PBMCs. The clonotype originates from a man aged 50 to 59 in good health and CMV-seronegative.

CDR3 amino acids: CASSSGLLRDTQYF. The CDR3 region has the DNA TGCGCCAGCAGCTCGGGACTCCTGAGGGATACGCAGTATTTT. The V gene is TRBV5-1, the J gene TRBJ2-3, with a weak D call TRBD2 (6 bases). Trimming removed 3 bases from V and 6 bases from J, with 14 bases in between. Germline V gives CDR1 SGHRS, CDR2 YFSETQ. There are 14 residues in the CDR3.